These 2 T cell receptor beta chains originate from one sample sequenced in a study of cytomegalovirus exposure and HLA in healthy donors. PCR primers comprised 60 Vbeta and 13 Jbeta primers. Repertoires were generated with immunoSEQ multiplex PCR, while TCRdb's copy carries only in-frame clones and drops some. This table holds roughly 200,000 clones, around three quarters found once. Source material: PBMCs. The receptor set was obtained from a woman in her twenties or thirties in good health and CMV-seropositive.

This clone was recorded a few times. The CDR3 protein is CSVDTMNTEAFF. The DNA for the CDR3 is TGCAGCGTGGACACCATGAACACTGAAGCTTTCTTT. The rearrangement joins TRBV29-1 to TRBJ1-1; D is perhaps TRBD1 (5 bases). CDR1 SQVTM and CDR2 ANQGSEA come from the germline V gene. CDR3 length equals 12 residues. Trimming pared 6 bases from V and 0 bases from J, leaving 8 bases between.

The genes are TRBV29-1 and TRBJ2-1; tentative D call: TRBD2 (6 bases). CDR3 length equals 14 residues. Trimming took off 4 bases at V and 6 bases at J, with 16 bases between the two ends. Germline CDR1 reads SQVTM; CDR2 reads ANQGSEA. CDR3: CSVVRDLAFNEQFF. The CDR3 bases are TGCAGCGTTGTCCGGGACTTGGCTTTCAATGAGCAGTTCTTC.